This paragraph covers one T cell receptor beta chain sequence. Its antigen is as yet unknown. The data were taken from a study of STAT3 mutations in large granular lymphocyte leukemia. Study information: Among longitudinally sequenced T-LGLL patients, roughly half had canonical activating STAT3 mutations detected.

Study outcomes and limitations: Sampling intervals varied between patients and samples. Every T-LGLL patient had at least one immunodominant TCRbeta clonotype.

Profiled with immunoSEQ multiplex PCR; TCRdb holds only in-frame clones, not every one. The table lists about 15,000 clones, about nine tenths of them singletons. The ends were cut back, 2 bases at V and 6 bases at J, with 11 bases in the middle. This CDR3 contains 13 residues. Germline V CDR1 and CDR2: SGHRS, YFSETQ. The genes are TRBV5-1 and TRBJ1-1; no clear D. Sequencing input: peripheral blood mononuclear cells. The clonotype comes from a woman aged 50 to 60 with T-cell large granular lymphocyte leukemia. Some clones in this sample may be carry-over from other donors' samples. The CDR3 loop is CASSFSVPPEAFF. The CDR3 coding sequence is TGCGCCAGCAGCTTTTCGGTCCCCCCTGAAGCTTTCTTT.